The 7 T cell receptor beta chains reported below all come from one sample, sequenced in a study of blood T cell repertoires in COVID-19. The repertoire was sequenced with immunoSEQ multiplex PCR; TCRdb's copy has only in-frame clones and lacks some. The sample consists of more than 110,000 clones, around 87% of them appearing once. The sample was peripheral blood. Source of these receptors: a human donor in a cohort sampled during active COVID-19.

This chain links TRBV5-1 with TRBJ2-7; tentative D call: TRBD1 (5 bases). This CDR3 spans 14 amino acids. V dropped 4 bases and J dropped 1 base, with 12 bases sitting between them. The germline gives CDR1 SGHRS, CDR2 YFSETQ. The CDR3 nucleotides are TGCGCCAGCAGCGCAGGACAAATTTCCTACGAGCAGTACTTC. Protein product: CASSAGQISYEQYF.

The V and J genes are TRBV4-1 and TRBJ1-2, with TRBD1 matching 10 bases. Germline trimming cut 3 bases from V and 5 bases from J; bases unmatched to any gene: 3. CDR1 and CDR2 from the germline V gene are MGHRA and YSYEKL. The CDR3 sequence is 14 residues long. This CDR3 is CASSHSGQGYGYTF. CDR3 nucleotides: TGCGCCAGCAGCCATTCGGGACAGGGGTATGGCTACACCTTC.

The V call is TRBV7-9, the J call TRBJ2-7; D ambiguous. The CDR3 loop spans 11 amino acids. Trimming stripped 4 bases from V and 4 bases from J, with 5 bases between. CDR1 SEHNR and CDR2 FQNEAQ come from the germline V gene (reference sequence). The CDR3 reads CASSSNYEQYF. CDR3 bases: TGTGCCAGCAGCTCTAATTACGAGCAGTACTTC.

This chain links TRBV7-6 with TRBJ1-1; D gene uncertain. From germline, CDR1 is SGHVS and CDR2 FNYEAQ. The CDR3 is 14 amino acids. The V end lost 6 bases, the J end lost 1 base, and 12 bases lay between the germline ends. CDR3: CASRPVDENTEAFF. CDR3 DNA: TGTGCCAGCAGGCCGGTTGATGAGAACACTGAAGCTTTCTTT.

V gene TRBV18 combines with J gene TRBJ2-7, with 7 bases that match TRBD2. J lost 6 bases, V lost 3 bases, and 11 bases had no gene match. CDR1 and CDR2 from the germline V gene are KGHSH and LQKENI. The CDR3 covers 15 residues. CDR3 amino acids: CASSPARTSVSEQYF. CDR3 sequence (DNA): TGTGCCAGCTCACCGGCTCGGACTAGTGTATCCGAGCAGTACTTC.

The chain couples TRBV19 to TRBJ2-5; D possibly corresponds to TRBD2 (6 bases). The CDR3 loop spans 14 amino acids. Germline V gives CDR1 LNHDA, CDR2 SQIVND (reference sequence). V dropped 5 bases and J dropped 7 bases, with 17 bases sitting between them. DNA for the CDR3: TGTGCCAGTAGTCCCAGTACTAGCAAGGGGACCCAGTACTTC. Encoded protein: CASSPSTSKGTQYF.

The V and J genes are TRBV9 and TRBJ1-2; 8 bases match TRBD1. CDR1 and CDR2 (germline): SGDLS, YYNGEE. After removal of 0 bases from V and 6 bases from J, the junction contained 1 base not matched to a gene. The CDR3 runs to 13 residues. CDR3 region: CASSVGTGNGYTF. The CDR3 region has the DNA TGTGCCAGCAGCGTAGGGACAGGGAATGGCTACACCTTC.